In its sample, the clone carrying this T cell receptor beta chain was seen many times. Its antigen remains unknown. This entry is derived from a study of naive and memory T cell subsets. The CDR3 totals 15 residues. The study's findings and limits: Naive repertoires, especially CD8, held a few larger clonotypes, possibly memory cells re-expressing CD45RA.

Both TRBC1 and TRBC2 were covered by a beta constant-region primer of two equimolar oligonucleotides. Nested alpha and beta constant-region primers with the SP2 primer drove four PCR rounds on ligated cDNA. TCRdb reanalysed the UMI-ligation and nested PCR reads using MiXCR and keeps one entry per CDR3 protein. The table has 85,000 to 130,000 distinct CDR3 sequences, around 15% seen once. This TCR derives from a human donor in good health. The source material was naive CD8+ T cells from blood. The gene calls are TRBV21-1 and TRBJ2-1; the table assigns TRBD2, which was not confirmed against the DNA. TRBV21-1 has pseudogene status. The CDR3 coding sequence is TGTGCCAGCACCGCTACTGGGAGCTCCTACAATGAGCAGTTCTTC. Its protein product is CASTATGSSYNEQFF.